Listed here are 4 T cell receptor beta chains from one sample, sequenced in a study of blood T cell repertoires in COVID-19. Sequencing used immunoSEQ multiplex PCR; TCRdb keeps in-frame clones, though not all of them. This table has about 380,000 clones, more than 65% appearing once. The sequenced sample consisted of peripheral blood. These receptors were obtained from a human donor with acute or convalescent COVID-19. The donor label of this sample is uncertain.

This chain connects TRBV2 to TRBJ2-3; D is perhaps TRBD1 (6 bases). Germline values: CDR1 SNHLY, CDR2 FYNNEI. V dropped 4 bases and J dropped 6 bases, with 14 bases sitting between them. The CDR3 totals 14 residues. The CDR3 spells CASSGTGRHDTQYF. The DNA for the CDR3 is TGTGCCAGCAGTGGCACAGGGCGGCATGATACGCAGTATTTT.

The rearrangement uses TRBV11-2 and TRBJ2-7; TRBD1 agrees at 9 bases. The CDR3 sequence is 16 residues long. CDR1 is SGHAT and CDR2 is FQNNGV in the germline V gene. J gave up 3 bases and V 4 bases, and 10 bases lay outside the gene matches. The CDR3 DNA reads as TGTGCCAGCAGCTCCTACAGGGGGCTCGGATTCTACGAGCAGTACTTC. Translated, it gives CASSSYRGLGFYEQYF. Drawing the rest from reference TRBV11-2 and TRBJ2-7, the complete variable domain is EAGVAQSPRYKIIEKRQSVAFWCNPISGHATLYWYQQILGQGPKLLIQFQNNGVVDDSQLPKDRFSAERLKGVDSTLKIQPAKLEDSAVYLCASSSYRGLGFYEQYFGPGTRLTVT.

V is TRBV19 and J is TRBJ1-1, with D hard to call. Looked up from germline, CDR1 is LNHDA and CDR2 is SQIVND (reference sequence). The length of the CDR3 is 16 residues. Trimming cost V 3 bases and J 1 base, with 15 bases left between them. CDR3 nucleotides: TGTGCCAGTAGTATTCCCCACAGCTCCCAGAACACTGAAGCTTTCTTT. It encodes CASSIPHSSQNTEAFF.

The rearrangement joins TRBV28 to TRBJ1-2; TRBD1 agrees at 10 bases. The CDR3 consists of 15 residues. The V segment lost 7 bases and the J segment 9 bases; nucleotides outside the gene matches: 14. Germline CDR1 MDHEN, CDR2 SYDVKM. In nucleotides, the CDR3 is TGTGCCAGCACTCCCGGGGGGGACAGGGGTGGGCGCTACACCTTC. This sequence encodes CASTPGGDRGGRYTF.